A single sample gave rise to the 5 T cell receptor beta chains below, sequenced in a study of T cell repertoires in Merkel cell carcinoma. Generated by immunoSEQ multiplex PCR, the TCRdb table keeps only in-frame clones and is missing some. The repertoire holds about 15,000 clones, with 76% as singletons. Input material: tumor tissue. The receptors stem from an adult with Merkel cell carcinoma.

The rearrangement links TRBV7-9 to TRBJ1-2; TRBD1 agrees at 9 bases. J was trimmed by 4 bases and V by 4 bases; bases with no gene match: 1. The CDR3 totals 13 residues. Germline V CDR1 and CDR2: SEHNR, FQNEAQ (reference sequence). The CDR3 protein is CASSSDRGYGYTF. CDR3 DNA: TGTGCCAGCAGCTCGGACAGGGGCTATGGCTACACCTTC.

As DNA, the CDR3 is TGTGCCAGCAGCTTAGGCGGGGCTGGGGGCAATCAGCCCCAGCATTTT. This sequence encodes CASSLGGAGGNQPQHF. The chain carries TRBV7-2 and TRBJ1-5; tentatively, D is TRBD1 (5 bases). Between the trimmed V and J ends, which lost 1 base and 2 bases, there was a span of 12 bases. CDR3 length: 16 residues. The germline CDR1 and CDR2 sequences are SGHTA and FQGNSA.

The chain employs TRBV23-1 and TRBJ1-1; D call uncertain. TRBV23-1 is an open reading frame whose function is uncertain. This CDR3 comprises 15 residues. Trimming removed 5 bases from V and 0 bases from J, with 13 bases in between. The CDR3 loop reads CASSFTVSMNTEAFF. In DNA form, the CDR3 reads TGCGCCAGCAGTTTTACGGTAAGCATGAACACTGAAGCTTTCTTT.

The chain links TRBV7-9 to TRBJ2-2, with 7 bases matching TRBD1. The junction had 3 bases not matched to a gene; V was cut back by 5 bases and J by 6 bases. There are 13 residues in the CDR3. Germline values: CDR1 SEHNR, CDR2 FQNEAQ (reference sequence). The CDR3 DNA reads as TGTGCCAGCAGCCCGACAGGGTCCGGGGAGCTGTTTTTT. Protein product: CASSPTGSGELFF.

This chain links TRBV6-5 with TRBJ1-2; D remains unclear. The CDR3 contains 12 residues. Trimming shortened V by 7 bases and J by 4 bases, and 10 bases separated the two germline ends. Germline assignment: CDR1 MNHEY and CDR2 SVGAGI. DNA for the CDR3: TGTGCCAGCACAGGCGGCTTCTATGGCTACACCTTC. Translating gives CASTGGFYGYTF.